The rows below give T cell receptor beta chains drawn from one sample of a study of T cells in Graves' hyperthyroidism and ophthalmopathy. TCRdb analysed the multiplex PCR reads with MiXCR anew, one entry per CDR3 protein. Here the sample spans roughly 740,000 distinct CDR3 sequences, over 15% being singletons. Sequenced input: blood. These receptors all stem from a man aged 18 to 29 with Graves' hyperthyroidism. The CDR3 runs from the conserved cysteine through the conserved F or W. D genes are given only for firm matches. A clone size is listed for some rows: how often the clone was seen (once, few, many), or a class if it is expanded.

j_call	cdr3_length	v_call	clone_size	d_call	cdr3_aa	cdr3_nt
TRBJ2-5	17	TRBV3-2	.	.	CASSQERASGVQETQYF	TGTGCAAGCAGCCAAGAGAGGGCTAGCGGGGTCCAAGAGACCCAGTACTTC
TRBJ2-7	13	TRBV19	.	.	CASAPGPSYEQYF	TGTGCCAGTGCCCCCGGACCTTCCTACGAGCAGTACTTC
TRBJ1-3	15	TRBV28	.	TRBD1	CASSSYTGGGNTIYF	TGTGCCAGCAGTTCGTACACAGGGGGTGGAAACACCATATATTTT
TRBJ1-5	15	TRBV12-3/TRBV12-4	many	TRBD1	CASSLTGVTDQPQHF	TGTGCCAGCAGTTTAACAGGGGTAACGGATCAGCCCCAGCATTTT
TRBJ2-7	14	TRBV12-3/TRBV12-4	many	.	CASSFGGGAYEQYF	TGTGCCAGCAGTTTCGGAGGGGGCGCGTACGAGCAGTACTTC
TRBJ1-4	13	TRBV2	many	TRBD1	CASGTVRLEKLFF	TGTGCCAGCGGGACAGTACGATTAGAAAAACTGTTTTTT
TRBJ2-1	15	TRBV20-1	.	TRBD2	CSSRLAGVSYNEQFF	TGCAGCTCTCGACTAGCGGGAGTATCCTACAATGAGCAGTTCTTC
TRBJ2-1	15	TRBV30	few	TRBD2	CAWSVKASGSNEQFF	TGTGCCTGGAGTGTTAAGGCTAGCGGGAGCAATGAGCAGTTCTTC
TRBJ2-3	13	TRBV2	many	.	CASGGTQGNTQYF	TGTGCCAGTGGGGGGACCCAGGGGAATACGCAGTATTTT
TRBJ1-5	16	TRBV20-1	few	.	CSARDRGGKSNQPQHF	TGCAGTGCTAGAGATCGGGGGGGCAAGAGCAATCAGCCCCAGCATTTT
TRBJ2-5	13	TRBV7-7	many	.	CASSSLSTETQYF	TGTGCTAGCAGCTCCTTGTCGACTGAGACCCAGTACTTC
TRBJ2-3	15	TRBV2	many	TRBD2	CASTTPGLVADTQYF	TGTGCCAGCACCACCCCGGGACTAGTGGCAGATACGCAGTATTTT
TRBJ2-5	17	TRBV12-5	few	.	CASGLGLSAGRQETQYF	TGTGCTAGTGGTTTGGGCCTTAGCGCTGGGCGACAAGAGACCCAGTACTTC
TRBJ2-6	17	TRBV9	.	.	CASSGTARGSGANVLTF	TGTGCCAGCAGCGGGACTGCAAGGGGCTCTGGGGCCAACGTCCTGACTTTC
TRBJ1-4	13	TRBV2	.	.	CASWEISSEKLFF	TGTGCCAGCTGGGAGATATCGAGTGAAAAACTGTTTTTT
TRBJ2-1	14	TRBV15	few	.	CATSREGLSNEQFF	TGTGCCACCAGCAGAGAAGGGTTATCGAATGAGCAGTTCTTC
TRBJ2-1	11	TRBV7-9	few	TRBD1	CASSLTGTEIF	TGTGCCAGCAGCTTGACCGGGACAGAGATCTTC
TRBJ1-6	16	TRBV4-3	few	.	CASSPLTGTANSPLHF	TGCGCCAGCAGCCCCCTGACGGGGACGGCTAATTCACCCCTCCACTTT
TRBJ1-1	14	TRBV7-3	many	TRBD1	CASSLTTGATEAFF	TGTGCCAGCAGCTTGACAACAGGGGCCACTGAAGCTTTCTTT
TRBJ2-1	14	TRBV3-1	.	TRBD2	CASSRAGDRGEQFF	TGTGCCAGCAGCCGAGCGGGAGATCGGGGTGAGCAGTTCTTC
TRBJ1-1	15	TRBV9	few	TRBD1	CASSAEDRENTEAFF	TGTGCCAGCAGCGCAGAGGACAGGGAGAACACTGAAGCTTTCTTT
TRBJ2-1	13	TRBV2	many	.	CASSEEINNEQFF	TGTGCCAGCAGTGAAGAGATAAACAATGAGCAGTTCTTC
TRBJ2-6	18	TRBV15	.	TRBD2	CATSRETSGPSGANVLTF	TGTGCCACCAGCAGAGAGACTAGCGGGCCCTCTGGGGCCAACGTCCTGACTTTC
TRBJ1-4	15	TRBV11-1	few	TRBD1	CASSPGQGYNEKLFF	TGTGCCAGCAGCCCCGGACAGGGGTATAATGAAAAACTGTTTTTT
TRBJ1-5	16	TRBV20-1	few	.	CSAAPRGILPGQPQHF	TGCAGTGCCGCCCCAAGGGGAATCTTACCGGGTCAGCCCCAGCATTTT
TRBJ1-5	13	TRBV6-1	.	.	CASSEWGYQPQHF	TGTGCCAGCAGTGAATGGGGTTACCAGCCCCAGCATTTT
TRBJ2-1	18	TRBV20-1	.	.	CSARAAAWGATSYNEQFF	TGCAGTGCTAGAGCTGCTGCGTGGGGGGCAACCTCCTACAATGAGCAGTTCTTC
TRBJ2-3	16	TRBV6-2/TRBV6-3	.	TRBD1	CASSFLTGLGTDTQYF	TGTGCCAGCAGCTTTTTGACAGGGCTCGGCACAGATACGCAGTATTTT
TRBJ1-3	16	TRBV18	few	.	CASSPPGRGSGNTIYF	TGTGCCAGCTCACCACCGGGCAGGGGTAGTGGAAACACCATATATTTT
TRBJ1-3	16	TRBV20-1	many	.	CSARDAGPVSGNTIYF	TGCAGTGCTAGAGATGCAGGGCCAGTCTCTGGAAACACCATATATTTT
TRBJ2-1	16	TRBV10-3	.	TRBD1	CAISEFRTGLYNEQFF	TGTGCCATCAGTGAGTTCAGGACAGGGCTATACAATGAGCAGTTCTTC
TRBJ2-1	14	TRBV12-3/TRBV12-4	many	.	CASGGGSSYNEQFF	TGTGCCAGCGGGGGCGGGAGCTCCTACAATGAGCAGTTCTTC
TRBJ2-7	14	TRBV6-1	few	TRBD1	CASSRGQETYEQYF	TGTGCCAGCAGCCGAGGACAGGAAACCTACGAGCAGTACTTC
TRBJ2-2	14	TRBV7-9	.	TRBD1	CASSQQGLPGELFF	TGTGCCAGCAGCCAACAGGGGCTGCCCGGGGAGCTGTTTTTT
TRBJ2-3	14	TRBV28	many	.	CASTGMGGADTQYF	TGTGCCAGCACTGGAATGGGGGGTGCAGATACGCAGTATTTT
TRBJ1-6	21	TRBV30	.	TRBD1	CAWTQYRGTYSSSSANSPLHF	TGTGCCTGGACCCAATACAGGGGAACCTATTCTTCGAGCTCAGCGAATTCACCCCTCCACTTT
TRBJ2-7	16	TRBV28	many	TRBD1	CASRPRTGGLNYEQYF	TGTGCCAGCAGACCCAGGACAGGGGGCCTAAACTACGAGCAGTACTTC
TRBJ1-1	14	TRBV7-2	few	TRBD1	CASSSPDTGGAGFF	TGTGCCAGCAGTTCCCCCGACACAGGGGGCGCCGGTTTCTTT
TRBJ1-1	12	TRBV19	few	.	CASSISPDEAFF	TGTGCCAGTAGTATCTCCCCCGATGAAGCTTTCTTT